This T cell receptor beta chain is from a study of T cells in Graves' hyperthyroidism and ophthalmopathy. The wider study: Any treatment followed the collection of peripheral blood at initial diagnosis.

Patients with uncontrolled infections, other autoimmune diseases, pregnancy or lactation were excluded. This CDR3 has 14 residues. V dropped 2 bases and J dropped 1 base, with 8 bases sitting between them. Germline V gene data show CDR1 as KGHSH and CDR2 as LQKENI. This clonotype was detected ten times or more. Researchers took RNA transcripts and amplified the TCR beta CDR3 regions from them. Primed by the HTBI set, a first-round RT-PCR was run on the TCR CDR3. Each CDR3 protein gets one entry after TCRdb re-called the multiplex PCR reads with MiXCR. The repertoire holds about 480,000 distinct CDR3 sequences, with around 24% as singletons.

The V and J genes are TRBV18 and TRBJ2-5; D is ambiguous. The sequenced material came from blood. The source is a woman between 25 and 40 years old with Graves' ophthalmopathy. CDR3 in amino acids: CASSPGQPQETQYF. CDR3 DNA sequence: TGTGCCAGCTCACCAGGGCAGCCCCAAGAGACCCAGTACTTC.